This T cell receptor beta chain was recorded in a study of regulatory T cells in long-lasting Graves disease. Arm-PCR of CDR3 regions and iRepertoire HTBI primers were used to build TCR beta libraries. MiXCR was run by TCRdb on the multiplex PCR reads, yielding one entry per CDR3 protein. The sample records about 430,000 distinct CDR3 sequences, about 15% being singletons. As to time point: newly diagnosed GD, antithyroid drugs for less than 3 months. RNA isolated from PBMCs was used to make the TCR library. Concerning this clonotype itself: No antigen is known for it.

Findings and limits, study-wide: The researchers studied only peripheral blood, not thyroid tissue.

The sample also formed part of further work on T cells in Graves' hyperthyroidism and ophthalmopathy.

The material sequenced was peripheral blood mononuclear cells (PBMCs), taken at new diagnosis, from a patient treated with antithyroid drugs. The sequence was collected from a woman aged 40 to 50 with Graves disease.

The CDR3 is CASSEGNNQPQHF. For the CDR3, the DNA is TGTGCCAGCAGTGAAGGAAACAATCAGCCCCAGCATTTT. The genes are TRBV25-1 and TRBJ1-5; no definite D call. Germline-derived CDR1 and CDR2 are MGHDK and SYGVNS. V was trimmed by 2 bases and J by 3 bases, leaving 5 bases between them. CDR3 length: 13 residues.